This TCR beta chain stems from a study of blood T cell repertoires in COVID-19. About the research overall: Either two negative PCRs, clearance, or symptom resolution qualified Cohort 3 donors as recovered. Nucleic acid was either cDNA or gDNA, and it came from T cells, B-cell-depleted T cells, or PBMCs.

The CDR3 contains 10 residues. V was pared by 11 bases and J by 0 bases, with 5 bases between. CDR1 and CDR2 from the germline V gene are MNHEY and SVGAGI. The table came from immunoSEQ multiplex PCR; TCRdb's copy has only in-frame clones and leaves some out. The sample includes about 280,000 clones, more than 75% of them seen just once. This rearrangement joins TRBV6-5 to TRBJ2-7; D remains ambiguous. This TCR was sampled from a woman aged 60 to 75 in a cohort exposed to, infected with or recovered from COVID-19 (not recorded which). Sequencing was carried out using PBMCs or T cells enriched from blood (not recorded which). This CDR3 is CACSSYEQYF. CDR3 bases: TGTGCCTGTAGCTCCTACGAGCAGTACTTC.